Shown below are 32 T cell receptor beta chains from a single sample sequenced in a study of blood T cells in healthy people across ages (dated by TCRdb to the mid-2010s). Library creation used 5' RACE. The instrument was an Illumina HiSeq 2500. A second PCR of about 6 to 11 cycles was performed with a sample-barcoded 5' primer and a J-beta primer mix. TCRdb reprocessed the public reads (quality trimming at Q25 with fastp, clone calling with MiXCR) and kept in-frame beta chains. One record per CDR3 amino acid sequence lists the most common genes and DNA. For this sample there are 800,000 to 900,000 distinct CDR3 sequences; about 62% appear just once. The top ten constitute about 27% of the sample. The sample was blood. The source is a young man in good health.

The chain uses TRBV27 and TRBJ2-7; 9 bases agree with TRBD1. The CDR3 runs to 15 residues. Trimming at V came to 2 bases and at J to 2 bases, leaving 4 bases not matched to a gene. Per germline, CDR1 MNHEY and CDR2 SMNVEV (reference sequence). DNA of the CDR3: TGTGCCAGCAGTTTAGGGACAGGGATCCCCTACGAGCAGTACTTC. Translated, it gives CASSLGTGIPYEQYF.

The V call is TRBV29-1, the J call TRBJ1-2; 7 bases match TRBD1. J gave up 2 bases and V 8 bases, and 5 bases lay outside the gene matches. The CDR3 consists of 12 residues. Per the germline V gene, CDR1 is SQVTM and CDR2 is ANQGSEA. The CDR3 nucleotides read TGCAGCTCGGAGGGGGCAAACTATGGCTACACCTTC. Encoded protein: CSSEGANYGYTF. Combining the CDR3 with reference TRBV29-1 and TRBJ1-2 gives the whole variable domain SAVISQKPSRDICQRGTSLTIQCQVDSQVTMMFWYRQQPGQSLTLIATANQGSEATYESGFVIDKFPISRPNLTFSTLTVSNMSPEDSSIYLCSSEGANYGYTFGSGTRLTVV.

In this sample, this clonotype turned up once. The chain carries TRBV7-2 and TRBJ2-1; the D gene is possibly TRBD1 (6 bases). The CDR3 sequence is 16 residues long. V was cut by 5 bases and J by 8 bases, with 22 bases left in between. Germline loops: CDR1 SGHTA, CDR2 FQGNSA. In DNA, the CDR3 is TGTGCCAGCAGCCCTCAAGGGGACAACCGCGTGGATGAGCAGTTCTTC. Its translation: CASSPQGDNRVDEQFF.

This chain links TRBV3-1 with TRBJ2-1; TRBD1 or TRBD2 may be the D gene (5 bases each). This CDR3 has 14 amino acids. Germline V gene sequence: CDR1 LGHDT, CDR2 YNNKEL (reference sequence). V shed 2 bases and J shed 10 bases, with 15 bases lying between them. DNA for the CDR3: TGTGCCAGCAGCCAAATGGACACGCGGGTGGAGCAGTTCTTC. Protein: CASSQMDTRVEQFF.

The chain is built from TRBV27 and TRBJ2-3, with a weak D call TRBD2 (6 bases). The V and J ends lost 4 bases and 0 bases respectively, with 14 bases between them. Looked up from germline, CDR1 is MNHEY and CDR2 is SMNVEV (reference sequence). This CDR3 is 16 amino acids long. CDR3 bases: TGTGCCAGCAGTTCCTACCTGGGACTGAGCACAGATACGCAGTATTTT. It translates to CASSSYLGLSTDTQYF.

The CDR3 region has the DNA TGTGCCATCAGTGAGTCGACTAGCGGAAACACCGGGGAGCTGTTTTTT. Its translation is CAISESTSGNTGELFF. The chain uses TRBV10-3 and TRBJ2-2; the match to TRBD2 covers 9 bases. The germline V gene encodes CDR1 ENHRY and CDR2 SYGVKD. The CDR3 has 16 amino acids. With V trimmed by 0 bases and J by 2 bases, 1 base remained unmatched.

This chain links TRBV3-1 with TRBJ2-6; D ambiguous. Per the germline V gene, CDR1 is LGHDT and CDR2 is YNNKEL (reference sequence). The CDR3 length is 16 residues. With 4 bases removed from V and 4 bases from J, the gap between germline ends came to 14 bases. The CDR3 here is CASSRFREAGANVLTF. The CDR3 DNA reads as TGTGCCAGCAGCCGATTTAGGGAAGCCGGGGCCAACGTCCTGACTTTC.

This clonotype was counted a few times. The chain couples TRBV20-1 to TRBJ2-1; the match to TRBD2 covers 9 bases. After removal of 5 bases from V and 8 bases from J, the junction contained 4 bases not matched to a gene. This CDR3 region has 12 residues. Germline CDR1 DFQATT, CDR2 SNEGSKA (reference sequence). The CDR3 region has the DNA TGCAGTGCTTGGACTAGCGACGATGAGCAGTTCTTC. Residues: CSAWTSDDEQFF.

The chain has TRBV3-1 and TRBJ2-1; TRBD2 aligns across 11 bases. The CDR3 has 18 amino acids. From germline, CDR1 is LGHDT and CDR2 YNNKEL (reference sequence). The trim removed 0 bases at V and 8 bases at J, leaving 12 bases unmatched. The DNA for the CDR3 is TGTGCCAGCAGCCAAGATCTTGGCCTAGCGGGAGGAGGAGATGAGCAGTTCTTC. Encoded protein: CASSQDLGLAGGGDEQFF.

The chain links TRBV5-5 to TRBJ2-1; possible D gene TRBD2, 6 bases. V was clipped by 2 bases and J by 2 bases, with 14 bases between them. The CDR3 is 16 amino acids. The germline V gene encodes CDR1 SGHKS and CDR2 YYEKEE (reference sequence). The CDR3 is CASSFPWAGPYNEQFF. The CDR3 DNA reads TGTGCCAGCAGCTTCCCCTGGGCGGGGCCCTACAATGAGCAGTTCTTC.

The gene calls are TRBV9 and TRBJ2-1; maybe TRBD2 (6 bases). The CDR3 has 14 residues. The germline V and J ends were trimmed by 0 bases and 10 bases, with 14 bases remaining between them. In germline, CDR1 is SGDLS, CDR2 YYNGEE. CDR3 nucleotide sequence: TGTGCCAGCAGCGTAGCTCCCCGGGGAGGCGAGCAGTTCTTC. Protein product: CASSVAPRGGEQFF.

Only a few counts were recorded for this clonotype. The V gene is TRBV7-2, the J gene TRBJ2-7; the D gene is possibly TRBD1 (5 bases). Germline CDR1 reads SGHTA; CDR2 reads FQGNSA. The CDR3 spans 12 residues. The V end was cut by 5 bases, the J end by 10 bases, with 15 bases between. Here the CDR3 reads CASSPEAGQQYF. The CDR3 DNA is TGTGCCAGCAGCCCCGAGGCAGGGCAACAGTACTTC.

The CDR3 DNA sequence: TGCAGTGCTAGACCTAGACAGGGTGGAGACGAGCAGTACTTC. Translating it yields CSARPRQGGDEQYF. The rearrangement uses TRBV20-1 and TRBJ2-7; 7 bases are a match to TRBD1. The CDR3 covers 14 residues. The germline CDR1 and CDR2 sequences are DFQATT and SNEGSKA (reference sequence). After removal of 2 bases from V and 5 bases from J, the junction contained 9 bases not matched to a gene.

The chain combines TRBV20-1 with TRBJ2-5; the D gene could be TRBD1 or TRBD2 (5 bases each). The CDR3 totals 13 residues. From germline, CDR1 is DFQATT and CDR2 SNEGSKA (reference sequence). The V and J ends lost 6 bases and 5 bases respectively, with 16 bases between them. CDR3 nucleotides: TGCAGTGCCAAGCTCGGGGCGGGTGAGACCCAGTACTTC. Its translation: CSAKLGAGETQYF.

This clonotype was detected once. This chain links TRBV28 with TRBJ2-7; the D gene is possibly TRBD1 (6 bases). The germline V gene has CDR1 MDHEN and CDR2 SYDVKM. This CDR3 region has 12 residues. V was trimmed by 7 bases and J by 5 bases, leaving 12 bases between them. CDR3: CASNLGGHEQYF. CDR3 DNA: TGTGCCAGCAACCTAGGGGGTCACGAGCAGTACTTC.

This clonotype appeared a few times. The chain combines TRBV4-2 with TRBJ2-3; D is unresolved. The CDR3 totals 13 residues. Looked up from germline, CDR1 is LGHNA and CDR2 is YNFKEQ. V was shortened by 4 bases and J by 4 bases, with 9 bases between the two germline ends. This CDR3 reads CASSPQLPDTQYF. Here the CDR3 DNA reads TGTGCCAGCAGCCCACAACTCCCAGATACGCAGTATTTT.

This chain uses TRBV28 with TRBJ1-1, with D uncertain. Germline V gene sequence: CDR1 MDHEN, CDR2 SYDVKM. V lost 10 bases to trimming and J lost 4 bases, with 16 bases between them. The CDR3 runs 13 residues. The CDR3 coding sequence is TGTGCCATCCCGGGCGCGTTGGGCACTGAAGCTTTCTTT. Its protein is CAIPGALGTEAFF.

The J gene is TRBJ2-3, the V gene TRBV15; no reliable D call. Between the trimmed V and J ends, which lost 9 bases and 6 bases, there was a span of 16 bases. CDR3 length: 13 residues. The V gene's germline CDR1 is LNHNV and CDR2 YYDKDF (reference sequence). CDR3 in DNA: TGTGCCACAACTGGCCTGTTTGGGGATACGCAGTATTTT. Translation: CATTGLFGDTQYF.

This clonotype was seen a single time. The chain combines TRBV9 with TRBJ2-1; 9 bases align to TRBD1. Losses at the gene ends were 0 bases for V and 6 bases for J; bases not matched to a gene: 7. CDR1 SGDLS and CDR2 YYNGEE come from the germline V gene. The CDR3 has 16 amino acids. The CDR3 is CASSVAQNRGPNEQFF. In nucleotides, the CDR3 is TGTGCCAGCAGCGTAGCCCAGAACAGGGGGCCCAATGAGCAGTTCTTC.

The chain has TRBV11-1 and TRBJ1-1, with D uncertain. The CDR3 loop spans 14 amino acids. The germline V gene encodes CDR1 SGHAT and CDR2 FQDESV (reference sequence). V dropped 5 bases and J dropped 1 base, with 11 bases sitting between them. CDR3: CASSRSPKNTEAFF. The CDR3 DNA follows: TGTGCCAGCAGCCGGAGCCCGAAGAACACTGAAGCTTTCTTT.

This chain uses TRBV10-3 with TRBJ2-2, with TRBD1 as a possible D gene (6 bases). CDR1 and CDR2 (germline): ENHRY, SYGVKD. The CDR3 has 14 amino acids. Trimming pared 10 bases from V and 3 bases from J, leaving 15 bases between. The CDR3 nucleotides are TGTGCCACAGACGGGCAGGGGCACACCGGGGAGCTGTTTTTT. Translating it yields CATDGQGHTGELFF.

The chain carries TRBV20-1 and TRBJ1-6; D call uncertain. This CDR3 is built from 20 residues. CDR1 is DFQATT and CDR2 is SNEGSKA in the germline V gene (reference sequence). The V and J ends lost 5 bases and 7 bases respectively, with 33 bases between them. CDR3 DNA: TGCAGTGCTTCCGACGAGAAGATGGGTAGTGGGTTCCCACCGAATTCACCCCTCCACTTT. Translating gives CSASDEKMGSGFPPNSPLHF.

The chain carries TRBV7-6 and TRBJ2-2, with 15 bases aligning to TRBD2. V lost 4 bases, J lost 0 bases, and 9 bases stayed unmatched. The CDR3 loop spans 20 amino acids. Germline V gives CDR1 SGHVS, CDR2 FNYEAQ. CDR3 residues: CASSSSGGTSGGTNTGELFF. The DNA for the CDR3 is TGTGCCAGCAGCTCCAGCGGCGGGACTAGCGGGGGGACGAACACCGGGGAGCTGTTTTTT.

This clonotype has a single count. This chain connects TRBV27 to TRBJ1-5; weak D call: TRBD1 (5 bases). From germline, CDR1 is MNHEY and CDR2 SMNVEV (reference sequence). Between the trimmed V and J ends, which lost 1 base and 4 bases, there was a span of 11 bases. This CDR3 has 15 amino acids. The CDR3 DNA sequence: TGTGCCAGCAGTTTATACAGGTCCCCAAATCAGCCCCAGCATTTT. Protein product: CASSLYRSPNQPQHF.

The chain's CDR3 is CSARDASRHEQYF. The CDR3 region has the DNA TGCAGTGCTAGAGATGCTAGCAGGCACGAGCAGTACTTC. J is TRBJ2-4 and V is TRBV20-1; a possible D gene is TRBD2 (5 bases). Judging by the DNA end, TRBJ2-7 fits better; the J call may be wrong. CDR1 is DFQATT and CDR2 is SNEGSKA in the germline V gene (reference sequence). The CDR3 has 13 residues.

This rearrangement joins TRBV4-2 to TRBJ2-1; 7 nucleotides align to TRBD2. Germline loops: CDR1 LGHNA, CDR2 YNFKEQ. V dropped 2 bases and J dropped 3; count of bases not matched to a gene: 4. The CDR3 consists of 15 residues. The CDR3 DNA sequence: TGTGCCAGCAGCCAACCTGGGGGGGGCTACAATGAGCAGTTCTTC. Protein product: CASSQPGGGYNEQFF.

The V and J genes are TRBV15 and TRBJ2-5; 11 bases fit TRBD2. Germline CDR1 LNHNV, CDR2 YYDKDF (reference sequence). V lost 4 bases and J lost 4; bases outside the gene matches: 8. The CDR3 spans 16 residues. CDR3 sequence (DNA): TGTGCCACCAGCACCAGACTAGCGGGGAATGGAGAGACCCAGTACTTC. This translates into CATSTRLAGNGETQYF.

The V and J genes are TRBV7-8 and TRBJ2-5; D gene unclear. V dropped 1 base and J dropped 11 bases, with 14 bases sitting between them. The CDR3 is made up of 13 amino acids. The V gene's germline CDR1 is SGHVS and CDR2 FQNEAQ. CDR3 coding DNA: TGTGCCAGCAGCTTAGGCGTTTTCTCCCAGCAGTACTTC. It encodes CASSLGVFSQQYF.

CDR3 amino acids: CASSFSLGYEQYF. The CDR3 coding sequence is TGTGCCAGCAGTTTTTCACTAGGCTACGAGCAGTACTTC. This chain joins TRBV27 and TRBJ2-7, with D perhaps matching TRBD2 (5 bases). V shed 3 bases and J shed 3 bases, with 9 bases lying between them. Germline CDR1 MNHEY, CDR2 SMNVEV (reference sequence). The CDR3 runs to 13 residues.

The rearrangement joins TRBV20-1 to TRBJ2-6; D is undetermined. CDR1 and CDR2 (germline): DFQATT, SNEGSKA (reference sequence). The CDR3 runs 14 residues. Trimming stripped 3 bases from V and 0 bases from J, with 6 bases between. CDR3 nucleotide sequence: TGCAGTGCTAGGTCCAGCTCTGGGGCCAACGTCCTGACTTTC. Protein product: CSARSSSGANVLTF.

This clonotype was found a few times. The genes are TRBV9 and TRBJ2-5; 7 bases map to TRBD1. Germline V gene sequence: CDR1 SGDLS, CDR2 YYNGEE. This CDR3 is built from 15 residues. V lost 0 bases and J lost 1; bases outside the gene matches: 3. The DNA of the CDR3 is TGTGCCAGCAGCGTAGGCCAGGGGGTCCAAGAGACCCAGTACTTC. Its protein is CASSVGQGVQETQYF.

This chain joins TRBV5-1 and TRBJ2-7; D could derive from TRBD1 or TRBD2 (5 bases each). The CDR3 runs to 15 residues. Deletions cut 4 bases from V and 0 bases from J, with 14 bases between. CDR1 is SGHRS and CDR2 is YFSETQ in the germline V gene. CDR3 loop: CASSAPGANSYEQYF. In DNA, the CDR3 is TGCGCCAGCAGCGCCCCCGGGGCAAACTCCTACGAGCAGTACTTC.